This is a list of T cell receptor beta chains from one sample in a study of CD8+CD57+ T cells in acquired aplastic anemia. TCRdb reprocessed the reads with MiXCR, giving one entry per CDR3 protein. The sample includes about 210,000 distinct CDR3 sequences, around 32% of them seen just once. The sample was sorted CD4+, CD8+, or CD8+CD57+ T cells (not recorded which) from PBMCs. The source of these receptors is a human donor in good health, serving as a control. Both conserved end residues are trimmed from each CDR3. Each record gives: J gene, V gene, CDR3 protein.

>TRBJ2-5|TRBV10-2
ASSERGRAELSKETQY
>TRBJ2-7|TRBV2
ASGQGLVEQY
>TRBJ2-7|TRBV6-1
ASTSSGTYEQY
>TRBJ1-2|TRBV29-1
SLDQGARYGYT
>TRBJ1-5|TRBV24-1
ATNRGLGQPQH
>TRBJ1-3|TRBV5-1
ASSSGQGLSSGNTIY
>TRBJ1-5|TRBV30
AWSVSRSERQPQH
>TRBJ1-5|TRBV5-8
ASSPWDINQPQH
>TRBJ2-7|TRBV9
ASSPKGLEYEQY
>TRBJ2-5|TRBV20-1
SATASVETQY
>TRBJ2-1|TRBV7-2
ASTLPVGGSQWYEQF
>TRBJ2-7|TRBV15
ATSRDVRGSEQY
>TRBJ1-2|TRBV7-8
ASSLKGQGANYGYT
>TRBJ1-5|TRBV3-1
ASSQAGGPGQPQH
>TRBJ2-3|TRBV3-1
ASSPPRGVPSTDTQY
>TRBJ1-6|TRBV15
ATSRSERFIGGSSYNSPLH